Detailed here is one T cell receptor (beta chain). Its antigen is undetermined. The V end was cut by 2 bases, the J end by 10 bases, with 15 bases between. Germline V gene sequence: CDR1 MDHEN, CDR2 SYDVKM. The CDR3 loop spans 14 amino acids. Method: immunoSEQ multiplex PCR; TCRdb's copy keeps in-frame clones and lacks some. The profile covers around 30,000 clones, with 90% to 95% appearing a single time and approximately 5% taken by the ten largest. The source of the sample is a study of T cells in localized non-small cell lung cancer. Study results and caveats: Tumor showed lower T cell clonality than uninvolved adjacent lung, where it was highest. Longer overall survival associated with higher blood T cell density; shorter survival with higher adjacent-lung clonality. Among the top 100 tumor clones, a median approximately 55 appeared in adjacent lung.

The material sequenced was PBMCs, taken before any cancer treatment. The clonotype originates from a man between 40 and 70 years old with stage II lung adenocarcinoma. The J gene is TRBJ2-1, the V gene TRBV28; tentatively, D is TRBD2 (5 bases). The CDR3 DNA reads as TGTGCCAGCAGTTTAGGCAAACTAGTCAGCGAGCAGTTCTTC. The encoded protein is CASSLGKLVSEQFF.